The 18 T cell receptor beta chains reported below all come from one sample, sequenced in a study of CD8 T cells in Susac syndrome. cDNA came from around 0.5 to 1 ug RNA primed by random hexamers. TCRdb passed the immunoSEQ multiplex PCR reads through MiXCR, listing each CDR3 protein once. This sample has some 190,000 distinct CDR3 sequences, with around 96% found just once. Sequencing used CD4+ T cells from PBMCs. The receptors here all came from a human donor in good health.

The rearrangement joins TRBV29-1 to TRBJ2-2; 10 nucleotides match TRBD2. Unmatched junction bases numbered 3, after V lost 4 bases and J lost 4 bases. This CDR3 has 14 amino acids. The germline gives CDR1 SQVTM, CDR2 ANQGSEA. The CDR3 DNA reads TGCAGCGTTGGGTGGACTAGCGGCACCGGGGAGCTGTTTTTT. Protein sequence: CSVGWTSGTGELFF.

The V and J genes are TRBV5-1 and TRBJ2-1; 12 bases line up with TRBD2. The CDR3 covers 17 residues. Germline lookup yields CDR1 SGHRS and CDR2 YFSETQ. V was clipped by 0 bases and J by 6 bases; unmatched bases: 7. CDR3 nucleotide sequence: TGCGCCAGCAGCTTGGTACTAGCGGGAGGAGCCGGCAATGAGCAGTTCTTC. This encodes CASSLVLAGGAGNEQFF.

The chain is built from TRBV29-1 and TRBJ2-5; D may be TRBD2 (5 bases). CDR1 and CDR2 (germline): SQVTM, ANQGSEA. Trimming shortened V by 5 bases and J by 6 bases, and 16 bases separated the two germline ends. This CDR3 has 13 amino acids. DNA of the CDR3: TGCAGCGTTTCCCGCCTAGCCAAACAGACCCAGTACTTC. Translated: CSVSRLAKQTQYF.

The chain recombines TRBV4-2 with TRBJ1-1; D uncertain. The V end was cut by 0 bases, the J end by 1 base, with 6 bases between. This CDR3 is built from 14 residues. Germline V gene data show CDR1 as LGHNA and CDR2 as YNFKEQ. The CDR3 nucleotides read TGTGCCAGCAGCCAAGATTGGCAGAACACTGAAGCTTTCTTT. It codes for CASSQDWQNTEAFF.

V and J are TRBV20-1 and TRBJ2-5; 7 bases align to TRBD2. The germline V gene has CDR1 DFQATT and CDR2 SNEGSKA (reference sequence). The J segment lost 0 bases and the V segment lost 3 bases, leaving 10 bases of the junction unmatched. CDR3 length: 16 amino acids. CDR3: CSASGWRSGYQETQYF. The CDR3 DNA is TGCAGTGCTAGCGGTTGGCGTAGCGGGTACCAAGAGACCCAGTACTTC.

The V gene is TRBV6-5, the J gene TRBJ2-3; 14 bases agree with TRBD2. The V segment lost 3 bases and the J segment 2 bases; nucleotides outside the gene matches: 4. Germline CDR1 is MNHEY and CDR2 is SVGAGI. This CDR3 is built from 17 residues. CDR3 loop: CASSYGTSGGHTDTQYF. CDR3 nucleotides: TGTGCCAGCAGTTATGGGACTAGCGGGGGTCACACAGATACGCAGTATTTT.

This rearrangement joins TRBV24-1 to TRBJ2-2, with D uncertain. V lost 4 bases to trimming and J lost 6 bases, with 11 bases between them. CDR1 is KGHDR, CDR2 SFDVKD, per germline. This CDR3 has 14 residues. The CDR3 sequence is CATSERLDSGELFF. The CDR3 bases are TGTGCCACCAGTGAGCGATTAGACTCCGGGGAGCTGTTTTTT.

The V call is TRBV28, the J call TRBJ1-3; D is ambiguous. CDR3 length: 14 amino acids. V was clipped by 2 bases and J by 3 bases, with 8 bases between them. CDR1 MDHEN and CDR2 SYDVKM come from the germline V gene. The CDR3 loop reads CASSLAEGGNTIYF. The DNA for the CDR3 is TGTGCCAGCAGTTTAGCCGAGGGTGGAAACACCATATATTTT.

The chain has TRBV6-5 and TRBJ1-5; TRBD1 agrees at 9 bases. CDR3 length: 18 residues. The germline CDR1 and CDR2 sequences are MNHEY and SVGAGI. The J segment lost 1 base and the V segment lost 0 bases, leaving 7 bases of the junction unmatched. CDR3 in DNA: TGTGCCAGCAGTTACTCGAGTTCCGGGACAGGGAGCAATCAGCCCCAGCATTTT. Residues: CASSYSSSGTGSNQPQHF.

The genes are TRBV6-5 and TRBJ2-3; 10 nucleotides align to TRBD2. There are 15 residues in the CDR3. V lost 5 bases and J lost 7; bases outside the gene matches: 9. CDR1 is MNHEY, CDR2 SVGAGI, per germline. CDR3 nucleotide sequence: TGTGCCAGCAGTACCCCGAGCGGGAGGGTAAATACGCAGTATTTT. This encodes CASSTPSGRVNTQYF.

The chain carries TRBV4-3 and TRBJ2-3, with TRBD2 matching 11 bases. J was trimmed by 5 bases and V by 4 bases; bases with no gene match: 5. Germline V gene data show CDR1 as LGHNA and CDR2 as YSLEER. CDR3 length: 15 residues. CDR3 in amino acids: CASSLAGGPLDTQYF. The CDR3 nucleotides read TGCGCCAGCAGCCTAGCGGGAGGGCCGTTAGATACGCAGTATTTT.

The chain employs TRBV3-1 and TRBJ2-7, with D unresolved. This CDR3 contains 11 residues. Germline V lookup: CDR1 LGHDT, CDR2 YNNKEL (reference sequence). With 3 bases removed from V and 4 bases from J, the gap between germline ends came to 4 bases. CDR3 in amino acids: CASSQAYEQYF. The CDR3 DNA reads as TGTGCCAGCAGCCAGGCGTACGAGCAGTACTTC.

This CDR3 reads CASSLDNRGNTGELFF. CDR3 DNA: TGTGCCAGCAGCTTAGATAACAGGGGGAACACCGGGGAGCTGTTTTTT. The genes are TRBV7-2 and TRBJ2-2; 7 bases fit TRBD1. The CDR3 totals 16 residues. Germline lookup yields CDR1 SGHTA and CDR2 FQGNSA. The V and J ends lost 1 base and 1 base, in that order; junction bases with no gene match: 3. Complete variable domain (other parts from reference TRBV7-2 and TRBJ2-2): GAGVSQSPSNKVTEKGKDVELRCDPISGHTALYWYRQSLGQGLEFLIYFQGNSAPDKSGLPSDRFSAERTGGSVSTLTIQRTQQEDSAVYLCASSLDNRGNTGELFFGEGSRLTVL.

The CDR3, as DNA: TGTGCCAGCAGCGTAGTCGCTAGCGGTTACACAGATACGCAGTATTTT. Amino acids: CASSVVASGYTDTQYF. The chain links TRBV9 to TRBJ2-3, with 7 bases lining up with TRBD2. J lost 2 bases, V lost 0 bases, and 6 bases had no gene match. Looked up from germline, CDR1 is SGDLS and CDR2 is YYNGEE. The CDR3 spans 16 residues.

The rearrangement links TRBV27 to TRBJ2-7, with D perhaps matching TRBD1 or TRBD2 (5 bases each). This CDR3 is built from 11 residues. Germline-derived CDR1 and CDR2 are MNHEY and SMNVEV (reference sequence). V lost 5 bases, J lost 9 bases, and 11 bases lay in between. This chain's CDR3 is CASSSGTAQYF. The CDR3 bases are TGTGCCAGCAGTAGTGGGACGGCGCAGTACTTC.

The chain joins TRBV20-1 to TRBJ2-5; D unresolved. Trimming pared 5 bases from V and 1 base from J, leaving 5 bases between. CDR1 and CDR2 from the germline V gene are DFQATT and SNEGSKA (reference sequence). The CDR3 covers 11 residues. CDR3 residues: CSAPLQETQYF. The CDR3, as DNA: TGCAGTGCTCCCCTCCAAGAGACCCAGTACTTC.

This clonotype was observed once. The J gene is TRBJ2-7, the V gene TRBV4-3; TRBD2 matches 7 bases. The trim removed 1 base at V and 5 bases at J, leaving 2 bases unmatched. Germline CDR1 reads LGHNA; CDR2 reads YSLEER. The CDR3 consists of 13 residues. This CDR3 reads CASSQGLANEQYF. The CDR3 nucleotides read TGCGCCAGCAGCCAAGGACTAGCAAACGAGCAGTACTTC.

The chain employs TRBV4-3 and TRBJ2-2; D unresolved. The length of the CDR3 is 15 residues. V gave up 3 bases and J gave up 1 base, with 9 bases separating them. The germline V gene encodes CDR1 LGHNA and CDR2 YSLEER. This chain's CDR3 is CASSHAGRNTGELFF. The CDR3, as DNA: TGCGCCAGCAGCCACGCAGGACGGAACACCGGGGAGCTGTTTTTT.